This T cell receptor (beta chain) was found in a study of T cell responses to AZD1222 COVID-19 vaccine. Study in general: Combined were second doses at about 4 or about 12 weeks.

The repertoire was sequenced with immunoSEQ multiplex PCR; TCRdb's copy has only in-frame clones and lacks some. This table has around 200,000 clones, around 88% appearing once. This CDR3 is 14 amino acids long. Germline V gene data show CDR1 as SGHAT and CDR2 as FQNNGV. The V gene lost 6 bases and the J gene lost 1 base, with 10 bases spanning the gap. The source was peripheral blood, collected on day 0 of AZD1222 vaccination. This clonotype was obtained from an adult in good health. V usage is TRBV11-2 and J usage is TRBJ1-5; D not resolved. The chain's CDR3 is CASSLTASNQPQHF. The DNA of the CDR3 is TGTGCCAGCAGTCTCACGGCAAGCAATCAGCCCCAGCATTTT. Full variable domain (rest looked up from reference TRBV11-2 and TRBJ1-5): EAGVAQSPRYKIIEKRQSVAFWCNPISGHATLYWYQQILGQGPKLLIQFQNNGVVDDSQLPKDRFSAERLKGVDSTLKIQPAKLEDSAVYLCASSLTASNQPQHFGDGTRLSIL.